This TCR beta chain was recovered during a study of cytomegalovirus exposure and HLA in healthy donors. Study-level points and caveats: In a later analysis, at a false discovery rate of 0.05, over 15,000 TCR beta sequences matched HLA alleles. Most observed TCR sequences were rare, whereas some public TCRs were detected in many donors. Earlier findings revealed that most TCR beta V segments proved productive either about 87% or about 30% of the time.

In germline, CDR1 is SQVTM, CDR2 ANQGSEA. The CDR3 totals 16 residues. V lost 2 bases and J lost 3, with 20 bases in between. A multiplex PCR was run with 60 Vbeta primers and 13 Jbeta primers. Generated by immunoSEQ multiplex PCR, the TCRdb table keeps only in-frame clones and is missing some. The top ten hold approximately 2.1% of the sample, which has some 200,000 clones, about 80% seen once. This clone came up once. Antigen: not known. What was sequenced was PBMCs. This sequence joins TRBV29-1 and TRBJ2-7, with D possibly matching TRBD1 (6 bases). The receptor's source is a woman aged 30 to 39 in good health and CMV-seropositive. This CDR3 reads CSVELTHREALYEQYF. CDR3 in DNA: TGCAGCGTTGAACTTACCCACAGGGAAGCTCTCTACGAGCAGTACTTC.